These T cell receptor beta chains were read from a single sample in a study of T cell responses to AZD1222 COVID-19 vaccine. Repertoires were generated with immunoSEQ multiplex PCR, while TCRdb's copy carries only in-frame clones and drops some. There are 130,000 or so clones in the sample; over 75% occur only once, and 7.9% lies in the top ten. The sample here was peripheral blood, taken 28 days after the second dose of the MenACWY control vaccine. The receptors were sampled from an adult who received the MenACWY meningococcal vaccine as a control. Both conserved end residues are part of each CDR3. The order of the fields is V gene, clone size, D gene, J gene, CDR3 protein, CDR3 DNA. A D gene is named only where the DNA matches it firmly. A clone size is listed for some rows: how often the clone was seen (once, few, many), or a class if it is expanded.

V gene: TRBV6-5
clone size: few
D gene: TRBD1
J gene: TRBJ1-1
CDR3 protein: CATRWTGDAFF
CDR3 DNA: TGTGCCACCCGGTGGACAGGGGATGCTTTCTTT

V gene: TRBV30
clone size: .
D gene: TRBD1
J gene: TRBJ2-7
CDR3 protein: CAGGQGRYEQYF
CDR3 DNA: TGTGCCGGGGGACAGGGGCGTTACGAGCAGTACTTC

V gene: TRBV29-1
clone size: few
D gene: .
J gene: TRBJ2-5
CDR3 protein: CSATTSGGETQYF
CDR3 DNA: TGCAGCGCCACGACTTCAGGGGGGGAGACCCAGTACTTC

V gene: TRBV5-5
clone size: once
D gene: .
J gene: TRBJ1-2
CDR3 protein: CASSWGGRLEGYGYTF
CDR3 DNA: TGTGCCAGCAGCTGGGGCGGCAGGCTAGAGGGCTATGGCTACACCTTC

V gene: TRBV5-4
clone size: .
D gene: .
J gene: TRBJ1-2
CDR3 protein: CASSLDSGYTF
CDR3 DNA: TGTGCCAGCAGCTTAGACAGTGGCTACACCTTC

V gene: TRBV7-9
clone size: .
D gene: TRBD2
J gene: TRBJ2-2
CDR3 protein: CASSYTETSGLTGELFF
CDR3 DNA: TGTGCCAGCAGCTATACGGAAACTAGCGGCCTCACCGGGGAGCTGTTTTTT

V gene: TRBV4-3
clone size: .
D gene: .
J gene: TRBJ1-3
CDR3 protein: CASSYRWGDGLKDTIYF
CDR3 DNA: TGCGCCAGCAGCTACCGTTGGGGGGACGGTTTGAAGGACACCATATATTTT

V gene: TRBV10-3
clone size: few
D gene: TRBD1
J gene: TRBJ1-1
CDR3 protein: CAIGTGDPNTEAFF
CDR3 DNA: TGTGCCATTGGGACAGGGGATCCGAACACTGAAGCTTTCTTT

V gene: TRBV7-9
clone size: .
D gene: .
J gene: TRBJ1-6
CDR3 protein: CASSLALLDSPLHF
CDR3 DNA: TGTGCCAGCAGCTTAGCGCTGTTAGATTCACCCCTCCACTTT

V gene: TRBV6-2/TRBV6-3
clone size: .
D gene: .
J gene: TRBJ2-7
CDR3 protein: CASSYSSHLVLTGKSYEQYF
CDR3 DNA: TGTGCCAGCAGTTACTCGAGTCATTTGGTTCTGACGGGAAAGTCCTACGAGCAGTACTTC

V gene: TRBV11-2
clone size: .
D gene: .
J gene: TRBJ2-2
CDR3 protein: CASSLDRRTGELFF
CDR3 DNA: TGTGCCAGCAGCTTAGATCGCAGGACCGGGGAGCTGTTTTTT

V gene: TRBV5-1
clone size: .
D gene: TRBD1
J gene: TRBJ2-5
CDR3 protein: CASRRLAVTGGGETQYF
CDR3 DNA: TGCGCCAGCAGGAGGTTAGCTGTGACAGGGGGCGGAGAGACCCAGTACTTC

V gene: TRBV11-2
clone size: .
D gene: .
J gene: TRBJ1-2
CDR3 protein: CASSSQGNGYTF
CDR3 DNA: TGTGCCAGCAGCTCACAGGGAAATGGCTACACCTTC

V gene: TRBV27
clone size: .
D gene: .
J gene: TRBJ2-1
CDR3 protein: CASSSRDSFSYNEQFF
CDR3 DNA: TGTGCCAGCAGTTCACGTGACAGTTTCTCCTACAATGAGCAGTTCTTC

V gene: TRBV5-1
clone size: .
D gene: TRBD2
J gene: TRBJ2-1
CDR3 protein: CASSSEGRGGNEQFF
CDR3 DNA: TGCGCCAGCAGCTCCGAGGGGCGGGGAGGGAATGAGCAGTTCTTC

V gene: TRBV28
clone size: .
D gene: .
J gene: TRBJ1-5
CDR3 protein: CASRPIGGADLSQPQHF
CDR3 DNA: TGTGCCAGCAGGCCGATAGGGGGTGCCGACCTAAGCCAGCCCCAGCATTTT

V gene: TRBV24-1
clone size: .
D gene: TRBD1
J gene: TRBJ2-5
CDR3 protein: CATSPGQGTFQTQYF
CDR3 DNA: TGTGCCACCAGCCCGGGACAGGGGACGTTCCAGACCCAGTACTTC

V gene: TRBV7-2
clone size: once
D gene: .
J gene: TRBJ1-2
CDR3 protein: CASSLLTGNYGYTF
CDR3 DNA: TGTGCCAGCAGCTTATTAACAGGGAACTATGGCTACACCTTC

V gene: TRBV7-9
clone size: .
D gene: .
J gene: TRBJ2-3
CDR3 protein: CASSVSGGGTDTQYF
CDR3 DNA: TGTGCCAGCAGCGTCTCTGGTGGGGGCACAGATACGCAGTATTTT

V gene: TRBV19
clone size: .
D gene: .
J gene: TRBJ1-1
CDR3 protein: CASSTTGGPDTEAFF
CDR3 DNA: TGTGCCAGTAGTACCACGGGGGGTCCTGACACTGAAGCTTTCTTT

V gene: TRBV5-1
clone size: .
D gene: .
J gene: TRBJ1-3
CDR3 protein: CASSLDSPGTGNTIYF
CDR3 DNA: TGCGCCAGCAGCTTGGACAGCCCAGGCACTGGAAACACCATATATTTT

V gene: TRBV27
clone size: .
D gene: .
J gene: TRBJ1-2
CDR3 protein: CASSFDHRDYGYTF
CDR3 DNA: TGTGCCAGCAGTTTTGACCACAGGGACTATGGCTACACCTTC

V gene: TRBV19
clone size: .
D gene: .
J gene: TRBJ2-3
CDR3 protein: CASSLYSTDTQYF
CDR3 DNA: TGTGCCAGTAGTCTCTATAGCACAGATACGCAGTATTTT

V gene: TRBV5-1
clone size: .
D gene: .
J gene: TRBJ1-1
CDR3 protein: CASSLAVNTEAFF
CDR3 DNA: TGCGCCAGCAGCTTGGCGGTGAACACTGAAGCTTTCTTT

V gene: TRBV19
clone size: .
D gene: .
J gene: TRBJ2-3
CDR3 protein: CASSPRDTRTDTQYF
CDR3 DNA: TGTGCCAGTAGCCCCCGGGACACTCGCACAGATACGCAGTATTTT

V gene: TRBV11-2
clone size: .
D gene: TRBD2
J gene: TRBJ2-6
CDR3 protein: CASAGRGTGANVLTF
CDR3 DNA: TGTGCCAGCGCGGGGCGGGGGACTGGGGCCAACGTCCTGACTTTC

V gene: TRBV6-5
clone size: .
D gene: .
J gene: TRBJ1-2
CDR3 protein: CASSSPSNYGYTF
CDR3 DNA: TGTGCCAGCAGTTCCCCATCTAACTATGGCTACACCTTC

V gene: TRBV11-3
clone size: .
D gene: TRBD2
J gene: TRBJ2-1
CDR3 protein: CASSLGTSGPVEEQFF
CDR3 DNA: TGTGCCAGCAGCTTAGGGACTAGCGGGCCCGTGGAGGAGCAGTTCTTC

V gene: TRBV6-5
clone size: .
D gene: .
J gene: TRBJ2-5
CDR3 protein: CASLVTNKETQYF
CDR3 DNA: TGTGCCAGCCTGGTAACAAATAAAGAGACCCAGTACTTC

V gene: TRBV28
clone size: few
D gene: TRBD1
J gene: TRBJ1-2
CDR3 protein: CASSQGAWGYTF
CDR3 DNA: TGTGCCAGCAGCCAGGGGGCATGGGGCTACACCTTC

V gene: TRBV24-1
clone size: .
D gene: .
J gene: TRBJ2-1
CDR3 protein: CATSDRGHHKPYNEQFF
CDR3 DNA: TGTGCCACCAGTGATCGGGGACACCACAAACCCTACAATGAGCAGTTCTTC

V gene: TRBV10-3
clone size: .
D gene: TRBD1
J gene: TRBJ2-1
CDR3 protein: CAISEGAGGYNEQFF
CDR3 DNA: TGTGCCATCAGTGAGGGGGCAGGGGGCTACAATGAGCAGTTCTTC

V gene: TRBV5-1
clone size: .
D gene: TRBD2
J gene: TRBJ2-1
CDR3 protein: CAGASGPYNEQFF
CDR3 DNA: TGCGCCGGAGCTAGCGGACCCTACAATGAGCAGTTCTTC

V gene: TRBV19
clone size: .
D gene: .
J gene: TRBJ1-5
CDR3 protein: CASSIERWGQPQHF
CDR3 DNA: TGTGCCAGTAGTATAGAGAGGTGGGGACAGCCCCAGCATTTT

V gene: TRBV5-4
clone size: .
D gene: .
J gene: TRBJ1-2
CDR3 protein: CASSLRQGGVGYTF
CDR3 DNA: TGTGCCAGCAGCTTGAGGCAGGGCGGTGTTGGCTACACCTTC

V gene: TRBV21-1
clone size: .
D gene: .
J gene: TRBJ2-5
CDR3 protein: CASSPLDRNQETQYF
CDR3 DNA: TGTGCCAGCAGCCCCCTGGACAGAAACCAAGAGACCCAGTACTTC

V gene: TRBV5-1
clone size: .
D gene: .
J gene: TRBJ2-3
CDR3 protein: CASSLAALSDTQYF
CDR3 DNA: TGCGCCAGCAGCTTGGCGGCCCTGTCGGATACGCAGTATTTT

V gene: TRBV6-5
clone size: .
D gene: TRBD1
J gene: TRBJ1-3
CDR3 protein: CASSYVGQSSGNTIYF
CDR3 DNA: TGTGCCAGCAGTTACGTGGGACAGAGCTCTGGAAACACCATATATTTT

V gene: TRBV5-1
clone size: .
D gene: .
J gene: TRBJ1-2
CDR3 protein: CASSLGGQGYGYTF
CDR3 DNA: TGCGCCAGCAGCTTGGGAGGGCAGGGTTATGGCTACACCTTC

V gene: TRBV6-2/TRBV6-3
clone size: .
D gene: .
J gene: TRBJ1-1
CDR3 protein: CASSLRELTEAFF
CDR3 DNA: TGTGCCAGCAGTCTCAGGGAGCTAACTGAAGCTTTCTTT

V gene: TRBV9
clone size: .
D gene: .
J gene: TRBJ1-5
CDR3 protein: CASSGGANQPQHF
CDR3 DNA: TGTGCCAGCAGCGGCGGGGCGAATCAGCCCCAGCATTTT

V gene: TRBV19
clone size: .
D gene: .
J gene: TRBJ1-2
CDR3 protein: CASTPQGSVWGHGYTF
CDR3 DNA: TGTGCCAGTACCCCACAAGGGTCAGTCTGGGGACATGGCTACACCTTC

V gene: TRBV30
clone size: .
D gene: .
J gene: TRBJ1-2
CDR3 protein: CAWSVEEELSYGYTF
CDR3 DNA: TGTGCCTGGAGTGTGGAAGAGGAGCTTTCCTATGGCTACACCTTC

V gene: TRBV3-1/TRBV3-2
clone size: .
D gene: .
J gene: TRBJ1-1
CDR3 protein: CASTPKAAFGTEAFF
CDR3 DNA: TGTGCCAGCACCCCGAAGGCTGCCTTCGGCACTGAAGCTTTCTTT

V gene: TRBV3-1/TRBV3-2
clone size: .
D gene: TRBD1
J gene: TRBJ1-1
CDR3 protein: CASSQTGGNTEAFF
CDR3 DNA: TGTGCCAGCAGCCAAACAGGGGGGAACACTGAAGCTTTCTTT

V gene: TRBV2
clone size: .
D gene: .
J gene: TRBJ2-5
CDR3 protein: CAHSRGSGETQYF
CDR3 DNA: TGTGCCCACTCCCGAGGTTCTGGAGAGACCCAGTACTTC

V gene: TRBV10-3
clone size: .
D gene: TRBD1
J gene: TRBJ1-2
CDR3 protein: CAIRSGQGDYGYTF
CDR3 DNA: TGTGCCATCAGGTCGGGACAGGGTGACTATGGCTACACCTTC

V gene: TRBV7-9
clone size: .
D gene: TRBD1
J gene: TRBJ1-5
CDR3 protein: CASSPQPGQGAGSNQPQHF
CDR3 DNA: TGTGCCAGCAGCCCTCAGCCGGGACAGGGGGCGGGAAGCAATCAGCCCCAGCATTTT

V gene: TRBV3-1/TRBV3-2
clone size: .
D gene: .
J gene: TRBJ1-1
CDR3 protein: CASSPTWNTEAFF
CDR3 DNA: TGTGCCAGCAGCCCGACATGGAACACTGAAGCTTTCTTT

V gene: TRBV9
clone size: .
D gene: TRBD2
J gene: TRBJ2-7
CDR3 protein: CASSDSTSGPSYEQYF
CDR3 DNA: TGTGCCAGCAGCGATAGTACTAGCGGGCCTTCCTACGAGCAGTACTTC

V gene: TRBV2
clone size: .
D gene: .
J gene: TRBJ2-7
CDR3 protein: CASSSPGYSVQYF
CDR3 DNA: TGTGCCAGCAGCTCACCAGGGTACAGTGTGCAGTACTTC

V gene: TRBV5-1
clone size: .
D gene: .
J gene: TRBJ1-6
CDR3 protein: CASRALSTGGNSPLHF
CDR3 DNA: TGCGCCAGCCGGGCCTTGAGCACGGGCGGGAATTCACCCCTCCACTTT

V gene: TRBV27
clone size: .
D gene: .
J gene: TRBJ1-5
CDR3 protein: CASTPLRRQGSQPQHF
CDR3 DNA: TGTGCCAGCACTCCATTGAGGAGGCAGGGAAGTCAGCCCCAGCATTTT

V gene: TRBV5-1
clone size: .
D gene: .
J gene: TRBJ2-5
CDR3 protein: CASSFVFGETQYF
CDR3 DNA: TGCGCCAGCAGCTTTGTTTTTGGAGAGACCCAGTACTTC

V gene: TRBV24-1
clone size: .
D gene: TRBD1
J gene: TRBJ2-5
CDR3 protein: CATSAGGAGRNEETQYF
CDR3 DNA: TGTGCCACCAGTGCAGGGGGCGCGGGTCGGAACGAAGAGACCCAGTACTTC

V gene: TRBV5-1
clone size: once
D gene: .
J gene: TRBJ1-3
CDR3 protein: CASSPQGSSGNTIYF
CDR3 DNA: TGCGCCAGCAGCCCGCAAGGGAGCTCTGGAAACACCATATATTTT

V gene: TRBV19
clone size: .
D gene: TRBD1
J gene: TRBJ1-2
CDR3 protein: CASSLLGTGIGYTF
CDR3 DNA: TGTGCCAGTAGTCTACTAGGGACAGGGATCGGCTACACCTTC

V gene: TRBV24-1
clone size: .
D gene: TRBD2
J gene: TRBJ2-1
CDR3 protein: CATRDQLAGSNEQFF
CDR3 DNA: TGTGCCACACGGGATCAGCTAGCGGGGAGTAATGAGCAGTTCTTC

V gene: TRBV9
clone size: .
D gene: .
J gene: TRBJ2-1
CDR3 protein: CASSVVSGGEQFF
CDR3 DNA: TGTGCCAGCAGCGTAGTCAGTGGTGGGGAGCAGTTCTTC

V gene: TRBV7-9
clone size: .
D gene: TRBD1
J gene: TRBJ2-1
CDR3 protein: CASSFGQAINEQFF
CDR3 DNA: TGTGCCAGCAGCTTCGGACAGGCCATCAATGAGCAGTTCTTC